These T cell receptor beta chains were read from a single sample in a study of shared clonotypes between healthy human individuals. Assay: immunoSEQ multiplex PCR; the TCRdb copy retains only in-frame clones and omits some. The sample has 800,000 to 1,200,000 clones, about four fifths seen once. The sample consisted of memory CD4+ T cells from PBMCs. The receptors were sampled from a man between 18 and 35 years old in good health. Some clones in this sample may be carry-over from other donors' samples. Both conserved end residues are part of each CDR3. A D gene is named only where the DNA matches it firmly. Size is stated for part of the rows, as once, few or many counts, or as a class when the clone is expanded.

D: TRBD1; size: -; length: 13; J: TRBJ2-7; V: TRBV25-1; CDR3: CASSGQGTYEQYF; DNA: TGTGCCAGCAGCGGACAGGGGACGTACGAGCAGTACTTC
D: -; size: -; length: 15; J: TRBJ2-2; V: TRBV18; CDR3: CASSPGHPNTGELFF; DNA: TGTGCCAGCTCACCGGGTCATCCGAACACCGGGGAGCTGTTTTTT
D: -; size: -; length: 13; J: TRBJ1-4; V: TRBV5-1; CDR3: CASSFSPNEKLFF; DNA: TGCGCCAGCAGCTTTTCACCTAATGAAAAACTGTTTTTT
D: -; size: -; length: 13; J: TRBJ1-1; V: TRBV5-1; CDR3: CASSWGLGTEAFF; DNA: TGCGCCAGCAGTTGGGGGCTCGGCACTGAAGCTTTCTTT
D: -; size: once; length: 14; J: TRBJ1-1; V: TRBV7-3; CDR3: CASSADGLNTEAFF; DNA: TGTGCCAGCAGCGCGGACGGACTGAACACTGAAGCTTTCTTT
D: -; size: -; length: 16; J: TRBJ2-1; V: TRBV19; CDR3: CASSKGTGSSYNEQFF; DNA: TGTGCCAGTAGTAAGGGGACTGGAAGCTCCTACAATGAGCAGTTCTTC
D: -; size: -; length: 15; J: TRBJ2-4; V: TRBV4-1; CDR3: CASSQAREIQNIQYF; DNA: TGCGCCAGCAGCCAAGCCCGGGAGATTCAAAACATTCAGTACTTC
D: -; size: once; length: 15; J: TRBJ1-1; V: TRBV19; CDR3: CASSIEGGRAVEAFF; DNA: TGTGCCAGTAGTATAGAAGGGGGGCGCGCGGTAGAAGCTTTCTTT
D: TRBD1; size: -; length: 14; J: TRBJ2-1; V: TRBV5-1; CDR3: CASSLGGAGNEQFF; DNA: TGCGCCAGCAGCTTAGGGGGCGCGGGCAATGAGCAGTTCTTC
D: -; size: -; length: 16; J: TRBJ2-2; V: TRBV27; CDR3: CASSPSKWSGLGELFF; DNA: TGTGCCAGCAGCCCCTCCAAATGGAGCGGGCTCGGGGAGCTGTTTTTT
D: -; size: -; length: 13; J: TRBJ1-6; V: TRBV4-1; CDR3: CASSQDIEGPLHF; DNA: TGCGCCAGCAGCCAAGATATTGAGGGGCCCCTCCACTTT
D: TRBD1; size: -; length: 14; J: TRBJ2-3; V: TRBV14; CDR3: CASSQNRGADTQYF; DNA: TGTGCCAGCAGCCAGAACAGGGGCGCAGATACGCAGTATTTT
D: -; size: -; length: 11; J: TRBJ1-1; V: TRBV6-1; CDR3: CASIGTAEAFF; DNA: TGTGCCAGCATCGGGACCGCAGAAGCTTTCTTT
D: -; size: -; length: 15; J: TRBJ2-3; V: TRBV18; CDR3: CASSPPTPRPDTQYF; DNA: TGTGCCAGCTCACCACCTACTCCGAGGCCAGATACGCAGTATTTT
D: TRBD2; size: -; length: 15; J: TRBJ2-1; V: TRBV7-6; CDR3: CASSFLAGAYNEQFF; DNA: TGTGCCAGCAGCTTTCTAGCGGGAGCCTACAATGAGCAGTTCTTC
D: -; size: once; length: 14; J: TRBJ1-1; V: TRBV18; CDR3: CASSPLTEGTEAFF; DNA: TGTGCCAGCTCACCCCTGACAGAGGGCACTGAAGCTTTCTTT
D: -; size: once; length: 16; J: TRBJ2-6; V: TRBV10-3; CDR3: CAISERVEKGANVLTF; DNA: TGTGCCATCAGTGAGAGAGTGGAGAAAGGGGCCAACGTCCTGACTTTC
D: -; size: -; length: 13; J: TRBJ1-1; V: TRBV28; CDR3: CASSGREEVKAFF; DNA: TGTGCCAGCAGCGGGAGGGAGGAAGTAAAAGCTTTCTTT
D: -; size: -; length: 13; J: TRBJ1-1; V: TRBV7-6; CDR3: CASSHNPFTEAFF; DNA: TGTGCCAGCAGCCACAACCCGTTCACTGAAGCTTTCTTT
D: -; size: -; length: 11; J: TRBJ2-7; V: TRBV28; CDR3: CASSLRYEQYF; DNA: TGTGCCAGCAGTTTACGATACGAGCAGTACTTC
D: -; size: -; length: 13; J: TRBJ2-3; V: TRBV11-2; CDR3: CASSLDLGDTQYF; DNA: TGTGCCAGCAGCTTAGATCTGGGAGATACGCAGTATTTT